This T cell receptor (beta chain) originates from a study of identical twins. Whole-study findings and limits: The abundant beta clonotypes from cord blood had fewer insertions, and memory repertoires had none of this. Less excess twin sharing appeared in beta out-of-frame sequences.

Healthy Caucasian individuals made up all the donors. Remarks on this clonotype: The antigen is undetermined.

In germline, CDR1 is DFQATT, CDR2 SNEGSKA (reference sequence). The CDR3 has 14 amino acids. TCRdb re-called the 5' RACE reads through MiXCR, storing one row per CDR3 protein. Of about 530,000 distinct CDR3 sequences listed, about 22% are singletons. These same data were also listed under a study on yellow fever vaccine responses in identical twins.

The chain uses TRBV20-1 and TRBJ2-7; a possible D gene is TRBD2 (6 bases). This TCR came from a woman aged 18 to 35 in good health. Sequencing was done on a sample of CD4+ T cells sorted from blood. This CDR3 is CSLQQGLPPYEQYF. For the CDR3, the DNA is TGCAGCCTGCAGCAGGGACTTCCCCCCTACGAGCAGTACTTC.